Listed below are T cell receptor beta chains from one sample, sequenced in a study of blood T cell repertoires in COVID-19. TCRdb's copy holds only in-frame clones and misses some; the assay was immunoSEQ multiplex PCR. The sample contains approximately 55,000 clones, less than 95% of which appear only once. The sequencing input was peripheral blood. These receptors all stem from a man in his forties or fifties with acute or convalescent COVID-19. CDR3s include the opening cysteine and the closing phenylalanine or tryptophan. Fields, in order: CDR3 length, J gene, clone size, D gene, V gene, CDR3 DNA, CDR3 protein. The D gene is left open where the match is weak. Clone size appears in some rows only: once, few, many, or a class for an expanded clone.

11	TRBJ1-1	.	.	TRBV6-5	TGTGCCAGCAGCCCCTCGACTGAAGCTTTCTTT	CASSPSTEAFF
15	TRBJ1-6	.	.	TRBV18	TGTGCCAGCTCGTATTCGACGGGGTATAATTCACCCCTCCACTTT	CASSYSTGYNSPLHF
14	TRBJ2-2	.	.	TRBV5-1	TGCGCCAGCAGCTTGATCAGGAACACCGGGGAGCTGTTTTTT	CASSLIRNTGELFF
15	TRBJ2-1	.	.	TRBV11-3	TGTGCCAGCAGCTTATCCGGGAGATCGTACAATGAGCAGTTCTTC	CASSLSGRSYNEQFF
16	TRBJ1-1	.	.	TRBV7-6	TGTGCCAGCAGCTTAGCGGGGGCAGGGAGGGCCACTGAAGCTTTCTTT	CASSLAGAGRATEAFF
15	TRBJ2-5	.	TRBD2	TRBV7-8	TGTGCCAGCAGCTCGAGCGGGAGGAAGGGAGAGACCCAGTACTTC	CASSSSGRKGETQYF
16	TRBJ2-3	once	.	TRBV5-1	TGCGCCAGCAGCTCACTCGGGACTCTTAGCACAGATACGCAGTATTTT	CASSSLGTLSTDTQYF
13	TRBJ2-7	once	TRBD2	TRBV6-5	TGTGCCAGTTTAGGACTAGTCCCCTACGAGCAGTACTTC	CASLGLVPYEQYF
14	TRBJ1-5	.	.	TRBV7-2	TGTGCCAGCGGAACCGGACAGATAAATCAGCCCCAGCATTTT	CASGTGQINQPQHF
13	TRBJ1-1	.	.	TRBV29-1	TGCAGCGCTTCGACAGACATGAACACTGAAGCTTTCTTT	CSASTDMNTEAFF
13	TRBJ2-7	few	.	TRBV3-1/TRBV3-2	TGTGCCAGCAGCCAAGTTGACGGGTTCGAGCAGTACTTC	CASSQVDGFEQYF
13	TRBJ2-7	.	.	TRBV5-1	TGCGCCAGCAGCACGGACAACTCCTACGAGCAGTACTTC	CASSTDNSYEQYF
18	TRBJ1-3	.	.	TRBV3-1/TRBV3-2	TGTGCCAGCAGCCAAGTTAGGACATGGAGAGTCGAAGGAAACACCATATATTTT	CASSQVRTWRVEGNTIYF
16	TRBJ2-1	.	.	TRBV27	TGTGCCAGCAGTTTATTACTACCGACCACCGACAATGAGCAGTTCTTC	CASSLLLPTTDNEQFF
14	TRBJ2-2	.	.	TRBV29-1	TGCAGCGTTGTCGTAGAGTTCAATCCCGGGGAGCTGTTTTTT	CSVVVEFNPGELFF
15	TRBJ1-2	.	.	TRBV5-8	TGTGCCAGCAGCTATTCGACCCGACGGGGCTATGGCTACACCTTC	CASSYSTRRGYGYTF
13	TRBJ1-2	.	.	TRBV27	TGCCCACTTATGTCGGGACTCTTGAATGGCTACACCTTC	CPLMSGLLNGYTF
11	TRBJ1-2	.	.	TRBV30	TGTGCCTGGAAAAGGGAGGGGGGCTACACCTTC	CAWKREGGYTF
15	TRBJ1-1	.	TRBD1	TRBV30	TGTGCCTGGACAGAGGACAGGGCTCGGAACACTGAAGCTTTCTTT	CAWTEDRARNTEAFF
13	TRBJ2-7	.	.	TRBV7-8	TGTGCCAGCAGCCTCCAACAGGGTGGCGAGCAGTACTTC	CASSLQQGGEQYF
16	TRBJ1-5	.	TRBD1	TRBV4-3	TGCGCCAGCAGCCAAGACCGGGACAGGGGTTTAGGGCCCCAGCATTTT	CASSQDRDRGLGPQHF
16	TRBJ2-7	.	TRBD2	TRBV7-6	TGTGCCAGCAGCTCCGGACTAGCGGGAGGGCCCTACGAGCAGTACTTC	CASSSGLAGGPYEQYF
17	TRBJ2-2	.	TRBD2	TRBV30	TGTGCCTGGAGTGTACTTCGGGGAGCGGGGTACACCGGGGAGCTGTTTTTT	CAWSVLRGAGYTGELFF
17	TRBJ2-1	.	TRBD2	TRBV3-1/TRBV3-2	TGTGCCAGCAGCCAATCTCATACTAGCGTCCCCAAGGATGAGCAGTTCTTC	CASSQSHTSVPKDEQFF